A single sample gave rise to the 23 T cell receptor beta chains below, sequenced in a study of shared clonotypes between healthy human individuals. TCRdb's copy holds only in-frame clones and misses some; the assay was immunoSEQ multiplex PCR. The top ten clones hold 0.06% of a sample with approximately 530,000 clones, roughly 95% of them seen once. Sequenced material: naive CD4+ T cells sorted from blood. The sample's subset: CD45RA+ positively selected. Source of these receptors: a woman in her 30s in good health.

This clone showed up just once. CDR3 nucleotides: TGCGCCAGCAGCCCGCCGTTAGGTTACACAGATACGCAGTATTTT. It is translated as CASSPPLGYTDTQYF. V is TRBV5-1 and J is TRBJ2-3; D gene ambiguous. The CDR3 extends over 15 amino acids. Germline CDR1 reads SGHRS; CDR2 reads YFSETQ. Trimming removed 4 bases from V and 2 bases from J, with 14 bases in between.

The J gene is TRBJ1-1, the V gene TRBV19, with a possible D match to TRBD1 (5 bases). Per germline, CDR1 LNHDA and CDR2 SQIVND (reference sequence). The CDR3 totals 13 residues. The V and J ends lost 10 bases and 5 bases respectively, with 17 bases between them. DNA for the CDR3: TGTGCCACCCGGGACCAAGGGATAACTGAAGCTTTCTTT. Its translation: CATRDQGITEAFF.

A note on this clone: The sample contains more than one DNA sequence encoding this CDR3. The chain employs TRBV18 and TRBJ2-6; D may correspond to TRBD1 or TRBD2 (6 bases each). V lost 6 bases and J 4 bases, leaving 10 bases between the germline ends. CDR3 length: 14 residues. Germline CDR1 and CDR2: KGHSH and LQKENI. Here the CDR3 reads CASSGGAGANVLTF. The DNA of the CDR3 is TGTGCCAGCTCGGGGGGCGCGGGGGCCAACGTCCTGACTTTC.

The chain has TRBV19 and TRBJ2-1; 10 bases are shared with TRBD2. Germline loops: CDR1 LNHDA, CDR2 SQIVND (reference sequence). This CDR3 spans 15 amino acids. V lost 6 bases and J lost 4; bases outside the gene matches: 6. The CDR3 DNA sequence: TGTGCCAGTAGCGAGCGGGAGGGTTCGTACAATGAGCAGTTCTTC. Amino acid sequence: CASSEREGSYNEQFF.

The V gene is TRBV29-1, the J gene TRBJ2-7; TRBD2 agrees at 9 bases. Germline V gene sequence: CDR1 SQVTM, CDR2 ANQGSEA. The length of the CDR3 is 15 residues. V shed 3 bases and J 0 bases; nucleotides not matched to a gene: 6. This chain's CDR3 is CSVDWLREGSYEQYF. As DNA, the CDR3 is TGCAGCGTTGATTGGTTGCGGGAGGGCTCCTACGAGCAGTACTTC.

This clone was counted a single time. The chain combines TRBV6-5 with TRBJ2-2; weak D call: TRBD1 (5 bases). This CDR3 contains 13 residues. V dropped 2 bases and J dropped 5 bases, with 6 bases sitting between them. From germline, CDR1 is MNHEY and CDR2 SVGAGI. The CDR3 here is CASSYAGTGELFF. DNA of the CDR3: TGTGCCAGCAGTTACGCAGGGACCGGGGAGCTGTTTTTT.

The chain carries TRBV7-3 and TRBJ2-3, with TRBD2 matching over 10 bases. Trimming took 0 bases from V and 5 from J; bases not matched to a gene: 8. Per germline, CDR1 SGHTA and CDR2 FQGTGA. The CDR3 extends over 17 amino acids. As DNA, the CDR3 is TGTGCCAGCAGCTTAACGCCCCTAGCGGGAGCCGGAGATACGCAGTATTTT. Translation: CASSLTPLAGAGDTQYF.

The chain links TRBV4-1 to TRBJ2-2; TRBD1 matches at 7 bases. CDR3 length: 16 amino acids. V dropped 3 bases and J dropped 5; count of bases not matched to a gene: 9. Germline assignment: CDR1 MGHRA and CDR2 YSYEKL. The CDR3 is CASSHYGQGETGELFF. DNA for the CDR3: TGCGCCAGCAGCCACTATGGTCAGGGGGAGACCGGGGAGCTGTTTTTT.

This chain joins TRBV10-2 and TRBJ2-1; TRBD2 matches 9 bases. Germline CDR1 is WSHSY and CDR2 is SAAADI. The V gene end was trimmed by 4 bases and the J gene end by 5 bases; junction bases not matched to a gene: 3. The length of the CDR3 is 14 residues. This chain's CDR3 is CASSVLAGNNEQFF. DNA for the CDR3: TGCGCCAGCAGTGTCCTAGCGGGGAACAATGAGCAGTTCTTC.

In its sample, this clone was seen once. The rearrangement uses TRBV6-5 and TRBJ2-2; TRBD1 agrees at 7 bases. Germline-derived CDR1 and CDR2 are MNHEY and SVGAGI. With V trimmed by 6 bases and J by 0 bases, 4 bases remained unmatched. This CDR3 is 15 amino acids long. The CDR3: CASRLQGANTGELFF. The CDR3 bases are TGTGCCAGCAGACTTCAGGGGGCGAACACCGGGGAGCTGTTTTTT.

Regarding this clone: The junction differs from germline at one of its ends, possibly a read error. The chain joins TRBV7-6 to TRBJ2-1, with D unclear. The CDR3 totals 13 residues. The germline V gene has CDR1 SGHVS and CDR2 FNYEAQ. The CDR3 loop is CASSLASNNEQFF. The CDR3 DNA follows: TGTGCCAGCAGCTTAGCCTCCAACAATGAGCAGTTCTTC.

The CDR3 DNA reads as TGCGCCAGCAGTAGACTAGCGCCCCAAGAGAAGGCCCAGTACTTC. Its translation: CASSRLAPQEKAQYF. The V call is TRBV10-1, the J call TRBJ2-5, with TRBD2 identical over 8 bases. Germline loops: CDR1 WNHNN, CDR2 SYGVQD (reference sequence). Unmatched junction bases numbered 14, after V lost 5 bases and J lost 9 bases. The CDR3 totals 15 residues.

The chain carries TRBV7-2 and TRBJ1-1; no reliable D call. The CDR3 loop spans 13 amino acids. The germline V gene has CDR1 SGHTA and CDR2 FQGNSA. V gave up 1 base and J gave up 2 bases, with 5 bases separating them. CDR3 sequence: CASSLVVNTEAFF. The DNA of the CDR3 is TGTGCCAGCAGCTTAGTAGTAAACACTGAAGCTTTCTTT.

The rearrangement links TRBV6-1 to TRBJ2-1; unclear D gene. The germline V and J ends were trimmed by 3 bases and 11 bases, with 11 bases remaining between them. Germline V gene sequence: CDR1 MNHNS, CDR2 SASEGT. CDR3 length: 12 amino acids. The CDR3 protein is CASSDPSLQQFF. The CDR3 nucleotides are TGTGCCAGCAGTGACCCTTCACTTCAGCAGTTCTTC.

The genes are TRBV7-8 and TRBJ1-2, with TRBD1 identical over 11 bases. The junction had 6 bases not matched to a gene; V was cut back by 1 base and J by 8 bases. Germline values: CDR1 SGHVS, CDR2 FQNEAQ. The length of the CDR3 is 15 residues. CDR3 in DNA: TGTGCCAGCAGCTTAGTGGGACAGGGGGTAGTCGGCTACACCTTC. Translated: CASSLVGQGVVGYTF. The variable domain in full, with the rest retrieved from reference TRBV7-8 and TRBJ1-2, is GAGVSQSPRYKVAKRGQDVALRCDPISGHVSLFWYQQALGQGPEFLTYFQNEAQLDKSGLPSDRFFAERPEGSVSTLKIQRTQQEDSAVYLCASSLVGQGVVGYTFGSGTRLTVV.

This chain joins TRBV6-1 and TRBJ1-3; D is ambiguous. The CDR3 runs 15 residues. Looked up from germline, CDR1 is MNHNS and CDR2 is SASEGT. The V end lost 3 bases, the J end lost 0 bases, and 9 bases lay between the germline ends. CDR3 region: CASSETIHSGNTIYF. The CDR3 coding sequence is TGTGCCAGCAGTGAGACCATACACTCTGGAAACACCATATATTTT.

This clone showed up just a few times. This rearrangement joins TRBV5-4 to TRBJ2-7; D not resolved. The CDR3 covers 11 residues. Germline V lookup: CDR1 SGHNT, CDR2 YYREEE (reference sequence). Trimming cost V 4 bases and J 3 bases, with 5 bases left between them. The CDR3 is CASSTDYEQYF. The CDR3 DNA follows: TGTGCCAGCAGCACCGACTACGAGCAGTACTTC.

CDR3 coding DNA: TGCGCCAGCAGCTTAGGACTAGACTACACAGATACGCAGTATTTT. Its protein product is CASSLGLDYTDTQYF. The chain employs TRBV5-1 and TRBJ2-3; 7 positions agree with TRBD2. Germline assignment: CDR1 SGHRS and CDR2 YFSETQ. The CDR3 contains 15 residues. J lost 2 bases, V lost 2 bases, and 5 bases had no gene match.

This rearrangement joins TRBV18 to TRBJ1-1, with D perhaps TRBD1 (6 bases). This CDR3 contains 13 residues. V lost 6 bases and J 4 bases, leaving 12 bases between the germline ends. CDR1 and CDR2 from the germline V gene are KGHSH and LQKENI. CDR3 sequence (DNA): TGTGCCAGCTCTGACGGACAGTTCACTGAAGCTTTCTTT. Translation gives CASSDGQFTEAFF.

The chain links TRBV11-3 to TRBJ2-2; 8 bases line up with TRBD1. J gave up 4 bases and V 5 bases, and 9 bases lay outside the gene matches. CDR1 is SGHNT and CDR2 is YENEEA in the germline V gene. The CDR3 runs to 16 residues. The CDR3, as DNA: TGTGCCAGCAGCGAACTAAAGACAGGGGTCACCGGGGAGCTGTTTTTT. Amino acid sequence: CASSELKTGVTGELFF.

The chain joins TRBV15 to TRBJ2-5; 9 nucleotides agree with TRBD1. Losses at the gene ends were 9 bases for V and 3 bases for J; bases not matched to a gene: 8. This CDR3 is built from 14 residues. Germline CDR1 LNHNV, CDR2 YYDKDF (reference sequence). CDR3 sequence (DNA): TGTGCCACGACCCGTGGACAGGGGAAAGAGACCCAGTACTTC. It is translated as CATTRGQGKETQYF.

J is TRBJ2-6 and V is TRBV28, with a weak D call TRBD2 (5 bases). Trimming removed 5 bases at V and 0 bases at J, with 8 bases between. This CDR3 contains 15 residues. Germline loops: CDR1 MDHEN, CDR2 SYDVKM. CDR3 sequence: CASSPGVSGANVLTF. The DNA for the CDR3 is TGTGCCAGCAGTCCCGGGGTCTCTGGGGCCAACGTCCTGACTTTC.

V and J are TRBV29-1 and TRBJ1-2; TRBD1 might be the D (5 bases). Per germline, CDR1 SQVTM and CDR2 ANQGSEA. The CDR3 loop spans 12 amino acids. V lost 6 bases to trimming and J lost 8 bases, with 16 bases between them. For the CDR3, the DNA is TGCAGCGTAACAGGTCCTCGGAGCGGCTACACCTTC. Translating it yields CSVTGPRSGYTF.